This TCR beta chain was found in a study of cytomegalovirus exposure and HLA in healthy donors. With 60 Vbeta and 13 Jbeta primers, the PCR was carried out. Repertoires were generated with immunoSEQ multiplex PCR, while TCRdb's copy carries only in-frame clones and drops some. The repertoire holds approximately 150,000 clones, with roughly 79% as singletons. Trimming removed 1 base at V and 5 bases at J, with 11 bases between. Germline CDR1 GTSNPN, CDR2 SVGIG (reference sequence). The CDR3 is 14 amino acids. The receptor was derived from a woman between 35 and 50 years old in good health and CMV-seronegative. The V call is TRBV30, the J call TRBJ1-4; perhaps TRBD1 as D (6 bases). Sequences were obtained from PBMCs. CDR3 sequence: CAWSAGHKNEKLFF. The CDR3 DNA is TGTGCCTGGAGTGCGGGACATAAAAATGAAAAACTGTTTTTT.